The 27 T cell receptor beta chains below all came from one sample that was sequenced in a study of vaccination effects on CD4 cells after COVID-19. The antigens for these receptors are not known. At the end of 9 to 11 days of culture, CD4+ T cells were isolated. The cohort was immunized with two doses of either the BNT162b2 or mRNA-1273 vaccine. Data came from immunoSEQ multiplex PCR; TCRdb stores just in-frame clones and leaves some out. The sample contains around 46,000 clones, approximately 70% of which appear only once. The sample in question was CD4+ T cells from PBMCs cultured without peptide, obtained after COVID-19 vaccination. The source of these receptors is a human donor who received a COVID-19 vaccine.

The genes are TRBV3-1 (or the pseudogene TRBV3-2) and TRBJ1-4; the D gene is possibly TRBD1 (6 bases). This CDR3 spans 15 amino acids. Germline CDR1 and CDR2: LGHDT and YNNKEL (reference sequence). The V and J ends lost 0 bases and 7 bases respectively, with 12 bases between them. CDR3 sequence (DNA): TGTGCCAGCAGCCAAGATCAGGGGAGGAGTGAAAAACTGTTTTTT. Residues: CASSQDQGRSEKLFF.

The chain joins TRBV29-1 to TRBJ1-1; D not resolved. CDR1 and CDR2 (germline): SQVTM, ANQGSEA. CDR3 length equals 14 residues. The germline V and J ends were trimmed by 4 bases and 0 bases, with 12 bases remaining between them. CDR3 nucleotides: TGCAGCGTTGTCCTCAGGCTTGTGAACACTGAAGCTTTCTTT. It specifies CSVVLRLVNTEAFF.

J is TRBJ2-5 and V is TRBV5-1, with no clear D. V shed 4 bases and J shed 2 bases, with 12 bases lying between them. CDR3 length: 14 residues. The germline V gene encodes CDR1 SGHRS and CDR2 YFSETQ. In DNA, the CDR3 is TGCGCCAGCAGCCCCCGGACGGAACAAGAGACCCAGTACTTC. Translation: CASSPRTEQETQYF.

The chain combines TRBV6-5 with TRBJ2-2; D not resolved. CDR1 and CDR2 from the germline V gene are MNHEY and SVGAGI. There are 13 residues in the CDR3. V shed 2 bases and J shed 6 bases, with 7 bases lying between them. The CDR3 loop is CASSYRQAGELFF. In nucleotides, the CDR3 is TGTGCCAGCAGTTACCGGCAGGCCGGGGAGCTGTTTTTT.

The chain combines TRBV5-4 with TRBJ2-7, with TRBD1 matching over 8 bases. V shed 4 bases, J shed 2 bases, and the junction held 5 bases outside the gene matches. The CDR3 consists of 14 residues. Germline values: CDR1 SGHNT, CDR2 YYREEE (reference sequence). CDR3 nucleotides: TGTGCCAGCAGCATCGACAGGGGCCCCTACGAGCAGTACTTC. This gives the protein CASSIDRGPYEQYF.

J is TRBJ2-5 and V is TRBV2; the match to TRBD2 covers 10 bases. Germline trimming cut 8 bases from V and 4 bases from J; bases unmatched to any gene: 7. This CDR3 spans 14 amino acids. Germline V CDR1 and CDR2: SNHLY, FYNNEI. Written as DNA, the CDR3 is TGTGCCAGCGTTCAAGCGGGGGGGCGAGAGACCCAGTACTTC. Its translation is CASVQAGGRETQYF.

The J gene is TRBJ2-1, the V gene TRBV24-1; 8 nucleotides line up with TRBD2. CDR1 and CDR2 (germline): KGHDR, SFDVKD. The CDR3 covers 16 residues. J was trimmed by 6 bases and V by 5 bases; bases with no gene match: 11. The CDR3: CATSAAGTRAANEQFF. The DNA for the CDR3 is TGTGCCACCAGTGCAGCCGGGACTAGGGCCGCCAATGAGCAGTTCTTC.

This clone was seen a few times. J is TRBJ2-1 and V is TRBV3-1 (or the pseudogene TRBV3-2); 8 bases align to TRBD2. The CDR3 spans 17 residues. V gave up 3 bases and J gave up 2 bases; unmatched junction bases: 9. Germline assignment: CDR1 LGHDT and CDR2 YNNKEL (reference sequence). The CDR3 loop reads CASSQRPGGVAYNEQFF. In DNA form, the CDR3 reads TGTGCCAGCAGCCAGAGGCCCGGGGGGGTTGCCTACAATGAGCAGTTCTTC.

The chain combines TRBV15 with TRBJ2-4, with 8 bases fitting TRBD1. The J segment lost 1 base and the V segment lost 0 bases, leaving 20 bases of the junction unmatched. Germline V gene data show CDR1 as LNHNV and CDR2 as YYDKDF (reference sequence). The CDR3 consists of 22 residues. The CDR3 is CATSRDRPKTGEEIKAKNIQYF. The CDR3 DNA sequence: TGTGCCACCAGCAGAGACCGCCCTAAGACAGGGGAAGAGATTAAGGCCAAAAACATTCAGTACTTC.

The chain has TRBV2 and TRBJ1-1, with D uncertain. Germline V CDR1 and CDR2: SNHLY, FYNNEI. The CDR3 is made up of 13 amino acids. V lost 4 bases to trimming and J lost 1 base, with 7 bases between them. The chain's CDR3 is CASSATRNTEAFF. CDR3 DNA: TGTGCCAGCAGTGCAACGAGGAACACTGAAGCTTTCTTT.

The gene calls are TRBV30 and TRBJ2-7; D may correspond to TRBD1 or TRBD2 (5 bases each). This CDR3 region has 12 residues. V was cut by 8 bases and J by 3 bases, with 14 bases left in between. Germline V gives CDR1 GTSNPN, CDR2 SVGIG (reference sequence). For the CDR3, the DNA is TGTGCCGGAGGCAGGGAGTACTACGAGCAGTACTTC. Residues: CAGGREYYEQYF. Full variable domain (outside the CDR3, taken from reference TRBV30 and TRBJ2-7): SQTIHQWPATLVQPVGSPLSLECTVEGTSNPNLYWYRQAAGRGLQLLFYSVGIGQISSEVPQNLSASRPQDRQFILSSKKLLLSDSGFYLCAGGREYYEQYFGPGTRLTVT.

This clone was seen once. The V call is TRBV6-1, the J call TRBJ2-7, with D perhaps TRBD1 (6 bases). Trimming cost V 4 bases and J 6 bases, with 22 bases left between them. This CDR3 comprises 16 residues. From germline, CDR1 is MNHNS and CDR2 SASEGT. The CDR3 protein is CASSAPLTGRTSEQYF. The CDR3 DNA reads TGTGCCAGCAGTGCACCCCTGACAGGTCGGACATCCGAGCAGTACTTC.

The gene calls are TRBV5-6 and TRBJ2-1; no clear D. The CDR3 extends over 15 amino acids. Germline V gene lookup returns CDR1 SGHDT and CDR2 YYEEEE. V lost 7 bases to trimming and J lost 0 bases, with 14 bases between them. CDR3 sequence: CASLPGPDSYNEQFF. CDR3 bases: TGTGCCAGCCTACCGGGCCCGGACTCCTACAATGAGCAGTTCTTC.

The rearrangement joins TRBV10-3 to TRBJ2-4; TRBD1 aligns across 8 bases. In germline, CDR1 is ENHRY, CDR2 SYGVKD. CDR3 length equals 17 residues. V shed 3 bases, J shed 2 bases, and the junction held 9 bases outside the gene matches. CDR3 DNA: TGTGCCATCAGTGATTATTCAGGGGGCGAAACCAAAAACATTCAGTACTTC. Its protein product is CAISDYSGGETKNIQYF.

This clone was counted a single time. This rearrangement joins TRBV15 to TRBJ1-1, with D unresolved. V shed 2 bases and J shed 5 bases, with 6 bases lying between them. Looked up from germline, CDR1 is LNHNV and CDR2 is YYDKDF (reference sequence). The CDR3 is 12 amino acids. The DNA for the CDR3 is TGTGCCACCAGCAGATCCGGGACTGAAGCTTTCTTT. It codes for CATSRSGTEAFF.

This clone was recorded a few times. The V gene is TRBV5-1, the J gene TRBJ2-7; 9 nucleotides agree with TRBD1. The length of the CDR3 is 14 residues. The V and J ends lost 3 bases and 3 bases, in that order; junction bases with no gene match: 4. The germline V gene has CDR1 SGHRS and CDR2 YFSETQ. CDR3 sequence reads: CASSSGQGFYEQYF. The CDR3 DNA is TGCGCCAGCAGCTCGGGACAGGGTTTCTACGAGCAGTACTTC.

CDR3 nucleotides: TGTGCCATCAGTGAGTGGACAGGGCCAGAAGGCTACACCTTC. This gives the protein CAISEWTGPEGYTF. This chain links TRBV10-3 with TRBJ1-2, with 8 nucleotides matching TRBD1. Germline assignment: CDR1 ENHRY and CDR2 SYGVKD. This CDR3 has 14 residues. V lost 1 base to trimming and J lost 8 bases; unmatched junction nucleotides: 6.

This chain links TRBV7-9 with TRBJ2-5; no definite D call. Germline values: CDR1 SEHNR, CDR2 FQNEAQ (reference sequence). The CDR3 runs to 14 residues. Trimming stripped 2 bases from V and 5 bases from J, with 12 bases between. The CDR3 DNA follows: TGTGCCAGCAGCTTAACGGCGCATTCGGAGACCCAGTACTTC. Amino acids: CASSLTAHSETQYF.

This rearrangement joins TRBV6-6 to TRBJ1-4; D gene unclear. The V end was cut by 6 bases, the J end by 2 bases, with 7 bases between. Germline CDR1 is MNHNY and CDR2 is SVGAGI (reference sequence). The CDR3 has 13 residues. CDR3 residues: CASREHTNEKLFF. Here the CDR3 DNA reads TGTGCCAGCAGAGAGCATACTAATGAAAAACTGTTTTTT.

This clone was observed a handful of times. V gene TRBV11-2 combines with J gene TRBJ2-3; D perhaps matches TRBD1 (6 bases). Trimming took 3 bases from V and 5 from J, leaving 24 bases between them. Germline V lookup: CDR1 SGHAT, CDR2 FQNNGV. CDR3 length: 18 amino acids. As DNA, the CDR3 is TGTGCCAGCAGCTTCCCGACTTCGGGCTTCGGGACACTAGATACGCAGTATTTT. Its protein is CASSFPTSGFGTLDTQYF.

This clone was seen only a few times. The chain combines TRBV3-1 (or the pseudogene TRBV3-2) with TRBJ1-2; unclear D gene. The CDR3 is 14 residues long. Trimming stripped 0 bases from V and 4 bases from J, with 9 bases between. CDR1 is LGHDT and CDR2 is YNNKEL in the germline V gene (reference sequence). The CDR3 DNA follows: TGTGCCAGCAGCCAAGATTTTCCGCTCTATGGCTACACCTTC. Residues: CASSQDFPLYGYTF.

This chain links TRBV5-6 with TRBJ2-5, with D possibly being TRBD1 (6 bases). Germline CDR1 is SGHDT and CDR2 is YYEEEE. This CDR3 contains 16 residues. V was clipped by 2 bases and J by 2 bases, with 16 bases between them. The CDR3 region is CASSFGDKFMQETQYF. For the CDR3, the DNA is TGTGCCAGCAGCTTCGGGGACAAATTTATGCAAGAGACCCAGTACTTC.

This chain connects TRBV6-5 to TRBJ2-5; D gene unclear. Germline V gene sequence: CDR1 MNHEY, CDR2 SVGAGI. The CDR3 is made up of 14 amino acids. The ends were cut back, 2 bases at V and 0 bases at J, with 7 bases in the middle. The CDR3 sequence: CASSYVGYQETQYF. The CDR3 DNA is TGTGCCAGCAGTTACGTTGGGTACCAAGAGACCCAGTACTTC.

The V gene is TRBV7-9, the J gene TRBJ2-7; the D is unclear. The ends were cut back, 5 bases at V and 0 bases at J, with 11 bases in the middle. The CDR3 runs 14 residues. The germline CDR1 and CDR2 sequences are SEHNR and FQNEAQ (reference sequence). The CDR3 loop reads CASSVGRSSYEQYF. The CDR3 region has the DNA TGTGCCAGCAGCGTTGGGCGGTCCTCCTACGAGCAGTACTTC.

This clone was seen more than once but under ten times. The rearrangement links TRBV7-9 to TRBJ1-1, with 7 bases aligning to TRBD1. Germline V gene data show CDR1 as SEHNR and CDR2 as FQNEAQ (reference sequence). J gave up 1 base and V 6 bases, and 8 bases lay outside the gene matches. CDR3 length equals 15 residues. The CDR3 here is CASRRQGLQNTEAFF. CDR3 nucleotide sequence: TGTGCCAGCAGACGACAGGGCTTACAGAACACTGAAGCTTTCTTT.

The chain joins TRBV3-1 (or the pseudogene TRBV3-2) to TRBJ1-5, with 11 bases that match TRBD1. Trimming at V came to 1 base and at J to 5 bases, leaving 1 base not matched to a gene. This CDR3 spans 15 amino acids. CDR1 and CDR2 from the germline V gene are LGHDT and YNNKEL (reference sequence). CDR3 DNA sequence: TGTGCCAGCAGCCAAGCGGGACAGGGGGATCAGCCCCAGCATTTT. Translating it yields CASSQAGQGDQPQHF.

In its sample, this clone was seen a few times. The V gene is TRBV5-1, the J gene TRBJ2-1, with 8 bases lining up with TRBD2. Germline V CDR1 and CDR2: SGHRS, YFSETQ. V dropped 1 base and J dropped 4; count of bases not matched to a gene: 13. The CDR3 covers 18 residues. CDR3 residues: CASSLTPKTLAAYNEQFF. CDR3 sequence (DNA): TGCGCCAGCAGCTTGACACCAAAAACACTAGCGGCTTACAATGAGCAGTTCTTC.